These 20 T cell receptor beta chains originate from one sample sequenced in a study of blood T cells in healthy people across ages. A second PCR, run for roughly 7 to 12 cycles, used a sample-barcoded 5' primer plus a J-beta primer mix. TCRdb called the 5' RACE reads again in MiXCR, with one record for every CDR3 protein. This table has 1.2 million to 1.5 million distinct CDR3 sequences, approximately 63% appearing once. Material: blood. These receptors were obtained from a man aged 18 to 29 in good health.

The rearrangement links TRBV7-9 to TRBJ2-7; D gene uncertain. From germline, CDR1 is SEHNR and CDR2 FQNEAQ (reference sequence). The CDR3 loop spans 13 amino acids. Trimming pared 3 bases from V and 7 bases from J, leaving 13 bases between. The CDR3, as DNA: TGTGCCAGCAGCTTGATGACATTCCCAGAGCAGTACTTC. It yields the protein CASSLMTFPEQYF.

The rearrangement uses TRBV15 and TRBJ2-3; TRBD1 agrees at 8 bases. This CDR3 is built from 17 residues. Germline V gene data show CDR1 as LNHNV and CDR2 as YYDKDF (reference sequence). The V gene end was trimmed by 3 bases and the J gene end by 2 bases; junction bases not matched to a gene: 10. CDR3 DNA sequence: TGTGCCACCAGCAGCGACAGGGGTTTCTCCGACACAGATACGCAGTATTTT. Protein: CATSSDRGFSDTDTQYF.

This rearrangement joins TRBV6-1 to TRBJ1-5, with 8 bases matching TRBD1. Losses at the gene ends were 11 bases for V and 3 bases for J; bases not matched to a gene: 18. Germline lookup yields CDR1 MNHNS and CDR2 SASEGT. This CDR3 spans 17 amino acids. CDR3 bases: TGTGCCGCCAGGGGGCCCGGGACAGGAGTTGTCAATCAGCCCCAGCATTTT. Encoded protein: CAARGPGTGVVNQPQHF.

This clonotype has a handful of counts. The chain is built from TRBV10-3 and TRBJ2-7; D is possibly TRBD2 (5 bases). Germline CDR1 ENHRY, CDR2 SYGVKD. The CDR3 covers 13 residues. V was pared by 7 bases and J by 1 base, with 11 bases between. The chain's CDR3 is CAITPAVSYEQYF. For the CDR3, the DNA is TGTGCCATCACCCCAGCGGTTTCCTACGAGCAGTACTTC.

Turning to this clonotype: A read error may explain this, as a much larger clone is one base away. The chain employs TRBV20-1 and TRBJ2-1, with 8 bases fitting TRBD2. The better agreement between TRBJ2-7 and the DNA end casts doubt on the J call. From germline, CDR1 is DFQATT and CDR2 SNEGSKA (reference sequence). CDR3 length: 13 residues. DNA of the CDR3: TGCAGTGCTACTAGCGGGCGTTACAATGAGCAGTACTTC. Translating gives CSATSGRYNEQYF.

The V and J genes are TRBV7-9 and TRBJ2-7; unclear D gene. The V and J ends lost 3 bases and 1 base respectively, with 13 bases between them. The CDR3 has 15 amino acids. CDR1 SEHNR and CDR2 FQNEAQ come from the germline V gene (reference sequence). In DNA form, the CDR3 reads TGTGCCAGCAGCTTGACGGTGGACGGATCCTACGAGCAGTACTTC. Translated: CASSLTVDGSYEQYF.

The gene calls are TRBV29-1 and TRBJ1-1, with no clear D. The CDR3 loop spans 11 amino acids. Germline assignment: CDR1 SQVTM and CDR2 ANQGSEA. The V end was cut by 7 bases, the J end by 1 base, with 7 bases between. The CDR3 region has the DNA TGCAGCGGGTGGTGGAACACTGAAGCTTTCTTT. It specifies CSGWWNTEAFF.

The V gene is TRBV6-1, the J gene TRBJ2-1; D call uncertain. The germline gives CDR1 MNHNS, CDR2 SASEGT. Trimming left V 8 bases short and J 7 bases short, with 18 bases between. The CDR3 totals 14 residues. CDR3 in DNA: TGTGCCAGCGAGGCCGATACCTTCTCTAATGAGCAGTTCTTC. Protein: CASEADTFSNEQFF.

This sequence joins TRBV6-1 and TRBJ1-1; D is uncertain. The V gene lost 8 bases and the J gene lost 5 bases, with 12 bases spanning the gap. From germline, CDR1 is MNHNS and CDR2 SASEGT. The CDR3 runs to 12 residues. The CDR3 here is CASAKGWTEAFF. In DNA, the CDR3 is TGTGCCAGCGCGAAGGGTTGGACTGAAGCTTTCTTT.

The CDR3 sequence: CASSQRTQWRNQYYEQYF. For the CDR3, the DNA is TGCGCCAGCAGCCAAAGGACCCAGTGGCGGAACCAATACTACGAGCAGTACTTC. The chain links TRBV4-1 to TRBJ2-4; D remains ambiguous. The J call is doubtful: the DNA matches TRBJ2-7 better. Germline CDR1 MGHRA, CDR2 YSYEKL. The CDR3 is 18 residues long.

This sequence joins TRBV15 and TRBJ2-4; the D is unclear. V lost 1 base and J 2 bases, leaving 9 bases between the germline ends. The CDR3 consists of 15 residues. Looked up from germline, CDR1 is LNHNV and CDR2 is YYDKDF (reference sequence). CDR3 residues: CATSRAMESKNIQYF. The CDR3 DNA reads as TGTGCCACCAGCAGAGCAATGGAGTCCAAAAACATTCAGTACTTC.

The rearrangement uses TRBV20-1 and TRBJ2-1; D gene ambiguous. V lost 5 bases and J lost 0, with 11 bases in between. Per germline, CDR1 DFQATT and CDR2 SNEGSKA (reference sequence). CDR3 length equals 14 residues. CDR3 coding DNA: TGCAGTGCTCCGGTACTGGACTCCTACAATGAGCAGTTCTTC. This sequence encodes CSAPVLDSYNEQFF.

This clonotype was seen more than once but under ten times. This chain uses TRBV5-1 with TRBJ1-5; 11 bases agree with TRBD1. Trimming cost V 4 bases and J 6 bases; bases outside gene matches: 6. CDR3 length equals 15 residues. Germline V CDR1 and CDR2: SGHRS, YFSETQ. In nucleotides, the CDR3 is TGCGCCAGCAGCGAGGGACAGGGGGAAGGTCAGCCCCAGCATTTT. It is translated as CASSEGQGEGQPQHF.

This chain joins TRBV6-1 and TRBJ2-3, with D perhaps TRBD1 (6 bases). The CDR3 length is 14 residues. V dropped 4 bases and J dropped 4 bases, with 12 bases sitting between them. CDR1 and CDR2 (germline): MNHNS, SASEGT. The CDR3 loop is CASSATGKADTQYF. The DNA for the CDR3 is TGTGCCAGCAGTGCAACAGGGAAGGCAGATACGCAGTATTTT.

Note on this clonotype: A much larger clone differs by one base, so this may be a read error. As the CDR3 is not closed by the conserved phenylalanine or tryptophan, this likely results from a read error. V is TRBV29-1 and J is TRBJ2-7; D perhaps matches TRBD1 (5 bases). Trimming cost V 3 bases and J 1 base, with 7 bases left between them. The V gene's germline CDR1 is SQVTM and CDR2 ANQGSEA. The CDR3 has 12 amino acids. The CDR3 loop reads CSVEQGSYEQYS. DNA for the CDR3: TGCAGCGTTGAGCAGGGTTCCTACGAGCAGTACTCC.

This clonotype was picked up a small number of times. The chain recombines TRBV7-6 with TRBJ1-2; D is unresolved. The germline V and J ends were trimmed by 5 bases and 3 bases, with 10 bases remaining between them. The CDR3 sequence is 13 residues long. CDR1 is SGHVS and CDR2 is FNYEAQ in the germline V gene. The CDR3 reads CASSQPTDYGYTF. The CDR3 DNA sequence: TGTGCCAGCAGCCAACCTACAGACTATGGCTACACCTTC.

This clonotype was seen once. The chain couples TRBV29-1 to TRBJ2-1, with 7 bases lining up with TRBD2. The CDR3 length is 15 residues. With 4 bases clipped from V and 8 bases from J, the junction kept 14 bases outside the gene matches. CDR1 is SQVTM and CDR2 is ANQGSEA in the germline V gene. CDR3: CSVGTWEGGIHEQFF. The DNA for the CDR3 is TGCAGCGTTGGGACCTGGGAGGGCGGGATCCATGAGCAGTTCTTC.

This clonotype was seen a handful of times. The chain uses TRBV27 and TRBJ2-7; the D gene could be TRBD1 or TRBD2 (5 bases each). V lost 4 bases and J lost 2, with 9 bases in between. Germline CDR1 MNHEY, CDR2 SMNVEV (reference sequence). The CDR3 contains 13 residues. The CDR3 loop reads CASSWGYTYEQYF. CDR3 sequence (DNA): TGTGCCAGCAGTTGGGGGTATACCTACGAGCAGTACTTC.

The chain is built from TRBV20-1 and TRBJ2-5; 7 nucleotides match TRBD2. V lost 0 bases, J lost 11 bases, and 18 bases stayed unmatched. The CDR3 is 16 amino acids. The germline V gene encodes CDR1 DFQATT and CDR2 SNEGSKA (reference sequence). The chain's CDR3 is CSAREPVWGGFLGQYF. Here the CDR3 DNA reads TGCAGTGCTAGAGAGCCCGTCTGGGGGGGTTTTTTGGGGCAGTACTTC.

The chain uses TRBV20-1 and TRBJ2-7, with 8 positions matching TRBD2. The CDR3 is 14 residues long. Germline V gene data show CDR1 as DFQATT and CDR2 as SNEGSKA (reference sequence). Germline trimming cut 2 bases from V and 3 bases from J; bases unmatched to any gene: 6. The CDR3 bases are TGCAGTGCTAGATCCGGGACTAGTGTCTACGAGCAGTACTTC. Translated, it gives CSARSGTSVYEQYF.